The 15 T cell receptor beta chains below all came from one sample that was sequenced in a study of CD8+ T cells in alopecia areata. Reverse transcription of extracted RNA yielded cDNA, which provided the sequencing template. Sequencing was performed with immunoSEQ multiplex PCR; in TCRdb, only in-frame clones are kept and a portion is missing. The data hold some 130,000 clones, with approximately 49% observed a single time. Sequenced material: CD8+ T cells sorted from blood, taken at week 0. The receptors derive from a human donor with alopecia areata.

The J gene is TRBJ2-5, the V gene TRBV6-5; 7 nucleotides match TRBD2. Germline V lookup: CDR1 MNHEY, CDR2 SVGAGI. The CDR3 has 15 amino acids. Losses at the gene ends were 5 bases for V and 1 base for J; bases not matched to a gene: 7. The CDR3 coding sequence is TGTGCCAGCAGTCACCGAGGGACTACCCAAGAGACCCAGTACTTC. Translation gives CASSHRGTTQETQYF.

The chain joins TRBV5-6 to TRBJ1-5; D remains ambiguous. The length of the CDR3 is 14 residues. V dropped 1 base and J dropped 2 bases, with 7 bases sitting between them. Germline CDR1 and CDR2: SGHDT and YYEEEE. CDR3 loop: CASSLTGGNQPQHF. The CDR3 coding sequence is TGTGCCAGCAGCTTGACTGGGGGCAATCAGCCCCAGCATTTT.

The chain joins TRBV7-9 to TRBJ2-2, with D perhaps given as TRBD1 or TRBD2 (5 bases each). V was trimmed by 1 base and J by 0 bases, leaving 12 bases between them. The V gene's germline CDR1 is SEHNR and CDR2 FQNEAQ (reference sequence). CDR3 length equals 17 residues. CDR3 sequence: CASSLDPVGANTGELFF. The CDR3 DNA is TGTGCCAGCAGCTTAGATCCTGTGGGGGCGAACACCGGGGAGCTGTTTTTT.

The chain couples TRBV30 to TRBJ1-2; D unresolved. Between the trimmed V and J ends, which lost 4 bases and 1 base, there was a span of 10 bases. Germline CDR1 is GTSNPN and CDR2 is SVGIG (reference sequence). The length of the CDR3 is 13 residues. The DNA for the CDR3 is TGTGCCTGGACCGTCAGCCTTAACTATGGCTACACCTTC. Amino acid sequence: CAWTVSLNYGYTF.

The CDR3: CASSPGRRGETQYF. In nucleotides, the CDR3 is TGTGCCAGCAGTCCCGGGCGCAGGGGAGAGACCCAGTACTTC. This chain uses TRBV6-5 with TRBJ2-5, with D perhaps TRBD1 (6 bases). This CDR3 contains 14 residues. The germline V gene encodes CDR1 MNHEY and CDR2 SVGAGI. V was cut by 5 bases and J by 4 bases, with 14 bases left in between.

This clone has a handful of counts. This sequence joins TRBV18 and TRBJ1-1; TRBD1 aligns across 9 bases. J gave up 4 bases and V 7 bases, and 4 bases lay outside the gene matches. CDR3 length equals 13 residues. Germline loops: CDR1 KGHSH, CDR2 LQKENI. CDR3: CASCGTGFTEAFF. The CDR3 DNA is TGTGCCAGCTGTGGGACAGGGTTCACTGAAGCTTTCTTT.

The CDR3 here is CASSVDRQETQYF. CDR3 in DNA: TGTGCCAGCAGCGTAGACAGACAAGAGACCCAGTACTTC. The rearrangement links TRBV7-9 to TRBJ2-5; possible D gene TRBD1, 5 bases. The V end lost 5 bases, the J end lost 2 bases, and 9 bases lay between the germline ends. Germline V gene data show CDR1 as SEHNR and CDR2 as FQNEAQ (reference sequence). CDR3 size: 13 residues.

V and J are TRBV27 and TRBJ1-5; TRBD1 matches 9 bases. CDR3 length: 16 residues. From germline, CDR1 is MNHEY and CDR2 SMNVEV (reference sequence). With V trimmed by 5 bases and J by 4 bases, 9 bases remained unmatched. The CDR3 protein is CASSGGTGSLNQPQHF. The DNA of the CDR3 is TGTGCCAGCAGTGGCGGGACAGGGTCCCTGAATCAGCCCCAGCATTTT.

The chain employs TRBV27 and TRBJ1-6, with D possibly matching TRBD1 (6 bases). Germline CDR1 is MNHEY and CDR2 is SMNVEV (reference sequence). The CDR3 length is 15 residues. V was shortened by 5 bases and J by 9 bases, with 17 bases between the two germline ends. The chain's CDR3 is CASSPLTGLASPLHF. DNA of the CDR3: TGTGCCAGCAGTCCACTAACAGGGTTAGCTTCACCCCTCCACTTT.

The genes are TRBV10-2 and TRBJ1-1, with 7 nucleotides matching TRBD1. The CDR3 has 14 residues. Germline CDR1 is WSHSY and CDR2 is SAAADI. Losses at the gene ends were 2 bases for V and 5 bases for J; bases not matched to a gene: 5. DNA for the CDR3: TGCGCCAGCAGTGAGACACAGGGGAGGACTGAAGCTTTCTTT. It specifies CASSETQGRTEAFF.

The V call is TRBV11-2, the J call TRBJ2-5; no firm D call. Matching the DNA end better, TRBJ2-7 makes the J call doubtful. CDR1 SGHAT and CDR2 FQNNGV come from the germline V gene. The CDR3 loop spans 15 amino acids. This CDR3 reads CASSLDLGIAYEQYF. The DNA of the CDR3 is TGTGCCAGCAGCTTAGATCTAGGTATCGCCTACGAGCAGTACTTC.

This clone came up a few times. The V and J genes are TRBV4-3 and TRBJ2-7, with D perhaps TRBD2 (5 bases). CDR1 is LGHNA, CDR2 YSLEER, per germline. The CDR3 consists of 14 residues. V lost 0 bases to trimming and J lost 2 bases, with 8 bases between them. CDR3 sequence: CASSQEFGTYEQYF. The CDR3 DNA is TGCGCCAGCAGCCAAGAGTTCGGGACCTACGAGCAGTACTTC.

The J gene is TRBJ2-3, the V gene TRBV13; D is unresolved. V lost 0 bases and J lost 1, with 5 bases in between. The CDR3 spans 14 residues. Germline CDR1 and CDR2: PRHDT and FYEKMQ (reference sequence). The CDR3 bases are TGTGCCAGCAGCTTAGGGCTCGGCACAGATACGCAGTATTTT. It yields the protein CASSLGLGTDTQYF. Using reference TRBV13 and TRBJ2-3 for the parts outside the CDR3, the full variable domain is AAGVIQSPRHLIKEKRETATLKCYPIPRHDTVYWYQQGPGQDPQFLISFYEKMQSDKGSIPDRFSAQQFSDYHSELNMSSLELGDSALYFCASSLGLGTDTQYFGPGTRLTVL.

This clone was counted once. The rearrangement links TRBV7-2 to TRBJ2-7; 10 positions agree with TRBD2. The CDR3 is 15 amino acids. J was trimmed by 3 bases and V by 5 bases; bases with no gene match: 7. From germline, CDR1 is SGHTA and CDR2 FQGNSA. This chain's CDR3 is CASSDFSGGIYEQYF. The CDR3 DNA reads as TGTGCCAGCAGCGATTTTAGCGGGGGGATCTACGAGCAGTACTTC.

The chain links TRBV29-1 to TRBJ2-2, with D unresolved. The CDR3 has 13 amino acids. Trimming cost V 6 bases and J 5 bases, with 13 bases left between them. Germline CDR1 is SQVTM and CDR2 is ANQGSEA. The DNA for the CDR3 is TGCAGCGTCGACCCGGATCTGACCGGGGAGCTGTTTTTT. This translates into CSVDPDLTGELFF.